The 19 T cell receptor beta chains in this list originate from one sample, sequenced in a study of PD-1 blockade in classical Hodgkin lymphoma. Documented time point: cycle 4 day 1 (C4D1), after about 6 weeks of nivolumab. After autologous stem cell transplantation all patients relapsed, and prior brentuximab vedotin exposure differed between cohorts. Using magnetic negative selection, the CD4+ T cells were separated out of thawed PBMCs. Produced via immunoSEQ multiplex PCR; TCRdb's table is partial and in-frame only. The table has around 26,000 clones, around 80% seen once. Specimen: CD4+ T cells from blood, collected before the fourth cycle of nivolumab. All receptors derive from a human donor with classical Hodgkin lymphoma.

The V and J genes are TRBV7-9 and TRBJ2-5; maybe TRBD2 (7 bases). Germline CDR1 SEHNR, CDR2 FQNEAQ (reference sequence). Trimming cost V 6 bases and J 0 bases, with 11 bases left between them. This CDR3 is built from 14 residues. CDR3 amino acids: CASRAGAYQETQYF. The CDR3 nucleotides are TGTGCCAGCAGGGCGGGGGCCTACCAAGAGACCCAGTACTTC.

The V and J genes are TRBV5-1 and TRBJ2-1, with TRBD1 matching over 9 bases. V trimming: 0 bases; J trimming: 7 bases; junction bases outside the gene matches: 2. In germline, CDR1 is SGHRS, CDR2 YFSETQ. This CDR3 contains 14 residues. CDR3 protein: CASSLGQGVNEQFF. CDR3 sequence (DNA): TGCGCCAGCAGCTTGGGACAGGGGGTAAATGAGCAGTTCTTC.

A single count supports this clone. Written as DNA, the CDR3 is TGCGCCAGCAGCTCCGTAGCGGGGACCTACAATGAGCAGTTCTTC. Encoded protein: CASSSVAGTYNEQFF. This chain links TRBV5-1 with TRBJ2-1; 8 bases fit TRBD2. Germline V gene data show CDR1 as SGHRS and CDR2 as YFSETQ. The CDR3 length is 15 residues. V lost 3 bases and J lost 2; bases outside the gene matches: 4.

The chain is built from TRBV9 and TRBJ2-2, with a tentative D call TRBD2 (6 bases). Per the germline V gene, CDR1 is SGDLS and CDR2 is YYNGEE. V lost 1 base and J lost 9, with 16 bases in between. The length of the CDR3 is 15 residues. CDR3 bases: TGTGCCAGCAGCGTATTGGATCGGGGAGGCCGGGAGCTGTTTTTT. This codes for CASSVLDRGGRELFF.

The rearrangement links TRBV6-5 to TRBJ2-2; no reliable D call. The CDR3 runs to 13 residues. Trimming shortened V by 6 bases and J by 0 bases, and 5 bases separated the two germline ends. The germline CDR1 and CDR2 sequences are MNHEY and SVGAGI. In DNA, the CDR3 is TGTGCCAGCAGCCGCTCGAACACCGGGGAGCTGTTTTTT. It yields the protein CASSRSNTGELFF.

This clone has more than one count but fewer than ten. The V and J genes are TRBV6-5 and TRBJ1-1, with no clear D. Germline CDR1 is MNHEY and CDR2 is SVGAGI. The length of the CDR3 is 13 residues. V gave up 0 bases and J gave up 1 base, with 3 bases separating them. The CDR3 DNA sequence: TGTGCCAGCAGTTACTCGCAGAACACTGAAGCTTTCTTT. This translates into CASSYSQNTEAFF.

The V and J genes are TRBV18 and TRBJ1-5; D unresolved. Germline V gene sequence: CDR1 KGHSH, CDR2 LQKENI. CDR3 length equals 13 residues. Trimming took off 3 bases at V and 5 bases at J, with 8 bases between the two ends. CDR3 region: CASSPGTHQPQHF. CDR3 DNA: TGTGCCAGCTCACCGGGAACTCATCAGCCCCAGCATTTT.

This clone appeared a few times. The CDR3 region is CASGSTGETQYF. CDR3 in DNA: TGTGCCAGCGGGTCGACGGGGGAGACCCAGTACTTC. The gene calls are TRBV2 and TRBJ2-5, with D possibly being TRBD2 (5 bases). The CDR3 has 12 amino acids. Germline lookup yields CDR1 SNHLY and CDR2 FYNNEI. V lost 8 bases and J 5 bases, leaving 12 bases between the germline ends.

This rearrangement joins TRBV7-9 to TRBJ2-1; D call uncertain. The germline V gene encodes CDR1 SEHNR and CDR2 FQNEAQ (reference sequence). The CDR3 length is 15 residues. V lost 0 bases and J lost 6, with 12 bases in between. The CDR3 reads CASSLAGSYPNEQFF. In DNA form, the CDR3 reads TGTGCCAGCAGCTTAGCGGGGTCTTACCCCAATGAGCAGTTCTTC. Combining the CDR3 with reference TRBV7-9 and TRBJ2-1 gives the whole variable domain DTGVSQNPRHKITKRGQNVTFRCDPISEHNRLYWYRQTLGQGPEFLTYFQNEAQLEKSRLLSDRFSAERPKGSFSTLEIQRTEQGDSAMYLCASSLAGSYPNEQFFGPGTRLTVL.

The rearrangement joins TRBV18 to TRBJ2-5; 9 nucleotides align to TRBD1. The CDR3 loop spans 16 amino acids. Trimming at V came to 4 bases and at J to 2 bases, leaving 8 bases not matched to a gene. In germline, CDR1 is KGHSH, CDR2 LQKENI. This CDR3 is CASSQQRTGAQETQYF. The CDR3, as DNA: TGTGCCAGCTCACAACAAAGGACAGGGGCGCAAGAGACCCAGTACTTC.

The chain combines TRBV9 with TRBJ2-5, with TRBD1 identical over 8 bases. J gave up 3 bases and V 4 bases, and 8 bases lay outside the gene matches. The CDR3 consists of 15 residues. The germline V gene encodes CDR1 SGDLS and CDR2 YYNGEE. The CDR3 region has the DNA TGTGCCAGCAGCCCCAGGGGGCTCGTGGAAGAGACCCAGTACTTC. It codes for CASSPRGLVEETQYF.

Only a few counts were recorded for this clone. V usage is TRBV7-5 and J usage is TRBJ1-4; TRBD1 is taken as the D call from the table, unchecked against the DNA. TRBV7-5 is a listed pseudogene. The CDR3 length is 14 residues. CDR3 amino acids: CASSVRGSNEKLFF. CDR3 in DNA: TGTGCCAGCAGCGTCAGGGGGTCTAATGAAAAACTGTTTTTT.

The chain carries TRBV7-9 and TRBJ2-7; 8 positions agree with TRBD1. Germline assignment: CDR1 SEHNR and CDR2 FQNEAQ (reference sequence). Unmatched junction bases numbered 5, after V lost 3 bases and J lost 4 bases. The CDR3 sequence is 14 residues long. The CDR3 DNA sequence: TGTGCCAGCAGCTTCAACAGGGGGGATTACGAGCAGTACTTC. Protein: CASSFNRGDYEQYF.

The chain combines TRBV9 with TRBJ1-2; 8 positions match TRBD1. The CDR3 has 14 residues. CDR1 is SGDLS and CDR2 is YYNGEE in the germline V gene. V was clipped by 0 bases and J by 4 bases; unmatched bases: 2. CDR3 in DNA: TGTGCCAGCAGCGTAGGACAGGGGACCTATGGCTACACCTTC. Amino acid sequence: CASSVGQGTYGYTF.

V is TRBV7-9 and J is TRBJ1-5, with D uncertain. Germline V CDR1 and CDR2: SEHNR, FQNEAQ (reference sequence). This CDR3 is 14 amino acids long. V shed 6 bases and J shed 6 bases, with 15 bases lying between them. As DNA, the CDR3 is TGTGCCAGCAGTCCCGTGGGGTCCGGTCAGCCCCAGCATTTT. This codes for CASSPVGSGQPQHF.

The J gene is TRBJ2-7, the V gene TRBV11-3, with D perhaps matching TRBD2 (6 bases). CDR3 length: 15 amino acids. CDR1 and CDR2 (germline): SGHNT, YENEEA. Trimming removed 4 bases at V and 2 bases at J, with 15 bases between. In DNA form, the CDR3 reads TGTGCCAGCAGCTGGGGTAATAGCGGAACCTACGAGCAGTACTTC. Amino acid sequence: CASSWGNSGTYEQYF. The variable domain in full, completed from reference TRBV11-3 and TRBJ2-7, reads EAGVVQSPRYKIIEKKQPVAFWCNPISGHNTLYWYLQNLGQGPELLIRYENEEAVDDSQLPKDRFSAERLKGVDSTLKIQPAELGDSAVYLCASSWGNSGTYEQYFGPGTRLTVT.

This chain connects TRBV28 to TRBJ2-1; no clear D. The CDR3 contains 15 residues. Trimming cost V 6 bases and J 0 bases, with 12 bases left between them. Germline V gives CDR1 MDHEN, CDR2 SYDVKM. The CDR3 loop is CASRPSLSSYNEQFF. The CDR3 DNA follows: TGTGCCAGCAGACCTTCACTGAGCTCCTACAATGAGCAGTTCTTC.

The chain carries TRBV30 and TRBJ2-5; maybe TRBD2 (6 bases). Germline lookup yields CDR1 GTSNPN and CDR2 SVGIG (reference sequence). CDR3 size: 13 residues. The V end lost 4 bases, the J end lost 0 bases, and 9 bases lay between the germline ends. CDR3 in amino acids: CAWMGGHQETQYF. CDR3 DNA sequence: TGTGCCTGGATGGGGGGACACCAAGAGACCCAGTACTTC.

Comments on this clone: Relative to the germline gene, one junction end is altered; a read error may explain this. V usage is TRBV30 and J usage is TRBJ1-2, with D possibly TRBD1 on 5 matching bases. The CDR3 is 10 amino acids. Germline CDR1 reads GTSNPN; CDR2 reads SVGIG (reference sequence). CDR3 in amino acids: CAWMPRDPIF. CDR3 sequence (DNA): TGTGCCTGGATGCCCCGGGACCCAATCTTC.